This TCR beta chain is drawn from a study of cytomegalovirus exposure and HLA in healthy donors (dated by TCRdb to 2017 to 2019). Background for the entire study: An earlier analysis of a few hundred of the donors reported about 280 Gb of sequence data and about 120 million unique TCR beta sequences obtained from approximately 180 million T cells. The study aimed to test whether cataloging public T cell receptors could reveal signatures of past pathogen exposure. Approximately 330 gigabases of sequencing data and around 88 million unique TCR sequences made up an early release that covered 500 to 700 HLA-typed donors. On average, approximately 250,000 unique TCR beta nucleotide sequences were sequenced per donor among roughly 430 genotyped donors of the cohort, with about 19% of those sequences being non-productive. Rather than drawing on any new phenotypic data, the later analysis identified candidate immune exposures from TCR beta sequences and the way those sequences occurred across donors. Donor age, sex, ethnicity and CMV serostatus were compiled together with the repertoire data. The genetic ancestry cluster associated with self-reported Caucasian donors included around four fifths of the 350 to 500 genotyped donors. Both class I and class II loci were covered by HLA typing, at four-digit resolution. Typing coverage differed by locus: A, B, C, DRB1 and DQB1 were typed in about 629-640 donors, DQA1 in 522, DPA1 in nearly 610, and DPB1 in 400 to 490. In addition to the first cohort of about 650 subjects, a separate validation cohort of approximately 130 different subjects was used. A later genetic analysis took genome-wide SNP genotypes for about 55% of the roughly 670 donors and used that subset as a discovery cohort. To predict cytomegalovirus infection status, the study combined high-throughput TCR immunosequencing, statistical association of individual TCRs with disease status, and machine learning. Using immunosequencing, the study profiled T cell repertoires from around 680 subjects and related those repertoires to cytomegalovirus serostatus. All discovery cohort repertoires had been generated using a single sequencing platform. Because of strong linkage in the cohort, roughly five DR-DQ haplotypes were treated as single units for association and clustering. In an earlier analysis of a few hundred of the donors, high-throughput TCR beta sequencing was used to judge whether each TCR beta V gene segment behaved as functional or pseudogenic. A later analysis re-analyzed previously published TCR beta repertoires from approximately 670 donors and added high-resolution HLA genotyping to study TCR occurrence patterns. Study-wide conclusions, independent of this receptor: A cluster of highly shared sequence variants was judged likely to be a technical artifact of the sequencing pipeline. A few of the identified cytomegalovirus-associated TCR beta chains were confirmed in vitro to be specific for cytomegalovirus antigens. An earlier analysis of 587 of the donors showed that most TCR beta V segments appeared in productive rearrangements either about 87% or about 30% of the time, which broadly matched IMGT annotations. A later analysis associated about 17,000 TCR beta sequences with specific HLA alleles at a false discovery rate of 0.05. Because counts were too low, some 17 rarely observed V segments, including chromosome 9 orphons, were excluded from the earlier analysis of several hundred of the donors. Immune exposure information for the cohort was limited to CMV serostatus. Most CMV-associated TCR beta chains appeared to be HLA-restricted in a later analysis, and the HLA associations seemed to be driven largely by CMV exposure. The authors suggested that the approach could potentially be extended to other disease states and immunological phenotypes. According to a later genetic analysis, donors in an Asian-associated ancestry cluster had fewer N-insertions in productive TCRs than the approximately 610-donor mean. Because the 87-base-pair reads could not distinguish some IMGT-functional V segments, including TRBV6-2 and TRBV6-3, those segments were excluded. A further reported finding was that TCR beta sequences accurately predicted the HLA-A and HLA-B alleles for most subjects in the first cohort. Linkage disequilibrium might explain the correlated functional status among segregating V segments, but an unknown experimental factor could not be ruled out. Most TCR sequences were seen in very few donors, while some public TCRs were found in many individuals. The classifier was reported to diagnose cytomegalovirus status with high specificity and sensitivity in both the original cohort and the validation cohort. Sequencing depth was assumed to be roughly uniform across donors in the presence/absence analyses, though that assumption may not hold. A later genetic analysis associated a missense DCLRE1C variant with V-gene and J-gene trimming of TCR beta chains, and an independent cohort replicated the association. Because HLA typing was missing for some donors at each locus, association tests included only the typed subset. When HLA alleles, especially DR and DQ, strongly co-occurred, attributing TCR associations to individual alleles was difficult. In this cohort, only TCR beta chains were sequenced, and detectable features were limited by the absence of alpha or paired-chain data. A total of 150 or so TCR beta chains were listed by the study as associated with cytomegalovirus. A later analysis found that HLA-associated TCR beta chains were more clonally expanded and had lower generation probabilities than equally common non-associated chains. In a later analysis, TCR association rates were found to vary across HLA loci, with the most associated TCRs seen for DRB1 alleles and the fewest for HLA-C alleles. According to a later analysis, parvovirus B19, influenza, CMV and Epstein-Barr virus appeared linked to several top co-occurrence clusters.

On this clone itself: Its recognized antigen is unknown. The input lacks base qualities; no much larger clone sits a single base away.

Libraries came from the immunoSEQ multiplex PCR assay. For the multiplex PCR, a mixture combining 60 forward primers for TCR Vbeta segments and 13 reverse primers for TCR Jbeta segments was used. The CDR3 region of rearranged TCR beta genes was amplified from genomic DNA with a multiplex PCR assay. Amplified TCR beta libraries were sequenced as 87-base-pair reads on the Illumina HiSeq System. The paper's processing steps were these. A later analysis counted some 74 million unique TCR beta chains across the approximately 700 repertoires, and 9 million to 14 million of these chains were shared by at least two donors. Raw reads were error-corrected and collapsed into unique sequences by a nearest-neighbor algorithm in which closely related sequences were merged to remove PCR and sequencing errors. Alignment of CDR3 sequences to IMGT reference sequences was used to assign V, D and J gene segments. For a sequence to be retained, at least a six-nucleotide match to both a V gene segment and a J gene segment was required. A rearrangement counted as productive if the CDR3 had no stop codons and remained in frame with V and J, and every other rearrangement counted as non-productive. CDR3 was defined according to IMGT convention as the region running from the second conserved V-encoded cysteine to the conserved J-encoded phenylalanine. Sequences without an unambiguous match to a single V gene segment were excluded from the earlier analysis of a few hundred of the donors. An earlier analysis of 587 of the donors classified V segments as functional when productive rearrangements were above 56.7% and as segregating when the standard deviation between donors was above 5%. To diagnose cytomegalovirus status from the catalog of TCR beta chain sequences, a statistical classification framework was built. In a later analysis, V and J genes were assigned by comparing TCR nucleotide sequences against IMGT/GENE-DB human TR gene sequences. A later analysis assigned CDR3 sequences and most-parsimonious VDJ recombination scenarios with the TCRdist pipeline. In a later analysis, each TCR beta chain was defined by its CDR3 amino acid sequence together with its V-gene family, and reads lacking a unique V-gene family were excluded. A later analysis removed 500 to 600 highly shared, low-generation-probability nucleotide sequences to deal with suspected cross-contamination and a sequencing artifact. In a later analysis, a clonal expansion index for each public chain was calculated from normalized within-repertoire ranks of inferred template counts. A later analysis computed generation probabilities with a VDJ recombination model fitted to out-of-frame rearrangements, and checked the results against IGoR. Hypergeometric tests were used in a later analysis to score TCR-TCR, TCR-HLA and TCR-CMV co-occurrence, with a repertoire-size bias correction applied to the TCR pairs. A later analysis estimated false discovery rates by permuting HLA or CMV assignments 20 times. In a later analysis, co-occurring TCRs were grouped using DBSCAN, with TCRdist sequence similarity added in when clustering inside HLA-allele-positive subsets. Co-occurrence clustering excluded repertoires with fewer than 30,000 or more than 120,000 public chains, plus five with anomalous nucleotide sharing. TCRdb provides this immuneACCESS table in a form limited to in-frame rearrangements. Some clones are lacking; in checked studies, under half of them reflect an unresolved V gene, and why the rest are absent is not known. From that table come the V and J calls and clone size; the DNA was used to work out D and trimming. A total of around 45,000 clones appear in this sample, 51% of them only once. The ten largest clones capture approximately 5.5% of the sample.

Sequences MNHEY (CDR1) and SMNVEV (CDR2) are obtained from the germline V gene (reference sequence). The CDR3 runs 13 residues from the cysteine to the phenylalanine. The DNA shown is the 39-base CDR3, in frame from base 1. At the junction V is shortened by 7 bases and J by 6 bases, with 16 bases in between. The cohort was made up of about 670 healthy bone marrow donors. At the time of sampling, every cohort member was nominally healthy, though immune exposures that went unrecorded were likely present. The donor was CMV seronegative and was included in the group of hundreds of seronegative cohort members. Each donor provided a peripheral blood sample, and peripheral blood mononuclear cells were used for TCR beta sequencing. Genomic DNA extraction from the blood cell samples was performed with the Qiagen DNeasy Blood Extraction Kit.

The clonotype was recovered from a man aged 55 to 70 in good health and CMV-seronegative. Sequenced material: PBMCs. The receptor chain draws on TRBV27 and TRBJ2-7; tentative D gene TRBD1, with 7 bases matching. The CDR3 protein is CASTLSQGGEQYF. The sequence in DNA is TGTGCCAGCACCCTAAGTCAGGGGGGCGAGCAGTACTTC.